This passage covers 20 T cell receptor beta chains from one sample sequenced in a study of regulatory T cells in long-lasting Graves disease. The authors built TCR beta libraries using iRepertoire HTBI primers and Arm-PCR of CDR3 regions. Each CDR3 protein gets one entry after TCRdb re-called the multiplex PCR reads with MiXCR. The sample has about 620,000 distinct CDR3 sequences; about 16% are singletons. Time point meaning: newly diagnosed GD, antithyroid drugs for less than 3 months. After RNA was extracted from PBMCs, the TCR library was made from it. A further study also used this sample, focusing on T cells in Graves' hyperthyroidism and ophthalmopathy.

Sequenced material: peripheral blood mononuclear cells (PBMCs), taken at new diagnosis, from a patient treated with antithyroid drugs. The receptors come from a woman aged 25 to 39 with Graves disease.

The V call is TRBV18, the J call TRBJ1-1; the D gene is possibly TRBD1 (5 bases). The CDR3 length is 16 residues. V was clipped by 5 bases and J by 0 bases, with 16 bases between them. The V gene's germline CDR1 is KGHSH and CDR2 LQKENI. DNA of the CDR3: TGTGCCAGCTCATCGCGTTCGGGGGTAATGAACACTGAAGCTTTCTTT. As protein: CASSSRSGVMNTEAFF.

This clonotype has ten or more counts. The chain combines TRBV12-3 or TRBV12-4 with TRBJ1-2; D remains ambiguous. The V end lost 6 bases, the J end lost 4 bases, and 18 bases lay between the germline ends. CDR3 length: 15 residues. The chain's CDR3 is CASSPDGPFTYGYTF. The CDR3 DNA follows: TGTGCCAGCAGCCCAGACGGCCCTTTTACCTATGGCTACACCTTC.

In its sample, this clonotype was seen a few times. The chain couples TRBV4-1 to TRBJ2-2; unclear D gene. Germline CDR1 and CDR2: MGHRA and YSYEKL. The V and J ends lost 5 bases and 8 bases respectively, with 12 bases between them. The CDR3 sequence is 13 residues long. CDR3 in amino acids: CASSAIVMGELFF. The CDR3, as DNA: TGCGCCAGCAGCGCTATAGTTATGGGGGAGCTGTTTTTT.

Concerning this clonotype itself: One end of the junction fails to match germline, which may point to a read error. The CDR3 here is CASKREGLYEQYF. In DNA, the CDR3 is TGCGCCAGCAAGCGGGAGGGCCTCTACGAGCAGTACTTC. J is TRBJ2-7 and V is TRBV5-5, with TRBD2 matching 10 bases. Germline V gene data show CDR1 as SGHKS and CDR2 as YYEKEE (reference sequence). This CDR3 contains 13 residues.

The CDR3 DNA reads TGTGCCAGCAGCTTAGTGTATTCGGGGGACACAGATACGCAGTATTTT. As protein: CASSLVYSGDTDTQYF. The rearrangement links TRBV11-2 to TRBJ2-3; possible D gene TRBD2, 6 bases. The CDR3 is 16 amino acids. The germline V gene encodes CDR1 SGHAT and CDR2 FQNNGV. The V and J ends lost 1 base and 2 bases respectively, with 13 bases between them.

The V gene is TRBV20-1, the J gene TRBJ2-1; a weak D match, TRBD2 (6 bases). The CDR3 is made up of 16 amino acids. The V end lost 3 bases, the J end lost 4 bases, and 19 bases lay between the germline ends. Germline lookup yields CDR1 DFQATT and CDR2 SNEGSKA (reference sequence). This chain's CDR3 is CSARVGGDGLYNEQFF. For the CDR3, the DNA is TGCAGTGCTAGGGTCGGAGGGGACGGATTATACAATGAGCAGTTCTTC.

This chain's CDR3 is CASSAAGHLSGANVLTF. The CDR3 nucleotides read TGTGCCAGCTCCGCGGCGGGACACCTCTCTGGGGCCAACGTCCTGACTTTC. The rearrangement links TRBV18 to TRBJ2-6; D might be TRBD1 or TRBD2, each matching 6 bases. V dropped 6 bases and J dropped 0 bases, with 15 bases sitting between them. The CDR3 has 17 amino acids. CDR1 and CDR2 (germline): KGHSH, LQKENI. Complete variable domain (other parts from reference TRBV18 and TRBJ2-6): NAGVMQNPRHLVRRRGQEARLRCSPMKGHSHVYWYRQLPEEGLKFMVYLQKENIIDESGMPKERFSAEFPKEGPSILRIQQVVRGDSAAYFCASSAAGHLSGANVLTFGAGSRLTVL.

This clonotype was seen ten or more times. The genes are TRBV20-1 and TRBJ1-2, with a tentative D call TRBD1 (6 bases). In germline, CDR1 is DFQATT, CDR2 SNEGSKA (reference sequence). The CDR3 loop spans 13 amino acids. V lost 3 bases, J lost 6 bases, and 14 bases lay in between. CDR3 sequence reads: CSASLPGAHGYTF. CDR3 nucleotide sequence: TGCAGTGCTAGCCTGCCAGGGGCCCATGGCTACACCTTC.

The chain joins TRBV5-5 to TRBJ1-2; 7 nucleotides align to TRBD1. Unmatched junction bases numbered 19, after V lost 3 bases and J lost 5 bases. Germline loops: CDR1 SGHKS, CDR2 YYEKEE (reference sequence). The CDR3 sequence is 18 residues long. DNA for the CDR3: TGTGCCAGCAGCTCATCGGCCCTTACAGGGGCTTCGGAGTATGGCTACACCTTC. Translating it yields CASSSSALTGASEYGYTF.

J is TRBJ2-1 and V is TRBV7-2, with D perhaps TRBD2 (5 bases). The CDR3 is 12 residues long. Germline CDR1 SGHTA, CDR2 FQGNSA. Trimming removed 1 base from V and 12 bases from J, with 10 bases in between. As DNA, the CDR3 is TGTGCCAGCAGCTTAGAAGTGGCGGGGCAGTTCTTC. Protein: CASSLEVAGQFF.

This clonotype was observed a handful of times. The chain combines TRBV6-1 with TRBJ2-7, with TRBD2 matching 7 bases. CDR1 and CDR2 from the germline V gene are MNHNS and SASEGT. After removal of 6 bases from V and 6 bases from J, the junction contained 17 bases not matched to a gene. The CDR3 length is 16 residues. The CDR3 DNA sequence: TGTGCCAGCAGGTCCGGGGAAGCGGGGATACGCAGCGAGCAGTACTTC. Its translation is CASRSGEAGIRSEQYF.

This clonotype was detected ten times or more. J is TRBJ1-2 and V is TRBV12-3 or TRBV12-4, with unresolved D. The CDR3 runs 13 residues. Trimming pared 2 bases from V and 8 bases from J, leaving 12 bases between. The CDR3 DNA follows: TGTGCCAGCAGTTTATTGGCAGCGGTGGGCTACACCTTC. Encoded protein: CASSLLAAVGYTF.

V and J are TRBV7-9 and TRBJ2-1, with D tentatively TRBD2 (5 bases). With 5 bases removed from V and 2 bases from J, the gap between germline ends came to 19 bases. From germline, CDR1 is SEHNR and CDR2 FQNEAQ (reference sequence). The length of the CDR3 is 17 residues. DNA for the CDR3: TGTGCCAGCAGCCCAAAGCTTCGCCTAGCTCCCTACAATGAGCAGTTCTTC. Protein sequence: CASSPKLRLAPYNEQFF.

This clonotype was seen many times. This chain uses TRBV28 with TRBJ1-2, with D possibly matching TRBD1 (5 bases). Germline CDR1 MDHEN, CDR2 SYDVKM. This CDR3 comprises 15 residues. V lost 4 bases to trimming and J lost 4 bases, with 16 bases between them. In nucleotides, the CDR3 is TGTGCCAGCAGTTCGAATCAACAGGCTTTCTATGGCTACACCTTC. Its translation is CASSSNQQAFYGYTF.

The chain's CDR3 is CASSQDWTDTQYF. CDR3 nucleotides: TGTGCCAGCAGCCAAGATTGGACAGATACGCAGTATTTT. The chain joins TRBV12-3 or TRBV12-4 to TRBJ2-3; D uncertain. The V gene lost 6 bases and the J gene lost 3 bases, with 10 bases spanning the gap. CDR3 length: 13 amino acids.

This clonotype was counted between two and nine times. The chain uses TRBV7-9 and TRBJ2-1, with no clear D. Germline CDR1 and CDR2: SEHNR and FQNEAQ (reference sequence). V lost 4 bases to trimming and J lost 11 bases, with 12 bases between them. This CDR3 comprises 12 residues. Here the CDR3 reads CASSSQADKQFF. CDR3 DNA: TGTGCCAGCAGCTCGCAGGCGGATAAGCAGTTCTTC.

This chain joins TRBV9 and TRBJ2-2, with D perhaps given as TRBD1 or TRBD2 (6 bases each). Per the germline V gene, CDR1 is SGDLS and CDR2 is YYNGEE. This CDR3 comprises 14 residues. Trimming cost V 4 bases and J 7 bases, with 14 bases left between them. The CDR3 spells CASSRRRGDGELFF. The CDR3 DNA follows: TGTGCCAGCAGCCGCCGTAGGGGGGACGGGGAGCTGTTTTTT.

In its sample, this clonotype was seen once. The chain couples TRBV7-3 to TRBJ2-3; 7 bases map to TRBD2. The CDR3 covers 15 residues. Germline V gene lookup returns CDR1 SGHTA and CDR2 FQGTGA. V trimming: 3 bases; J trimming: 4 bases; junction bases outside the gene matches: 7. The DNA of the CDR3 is TGTGCCAGCAGCTTGGGCGGGAGTTCGTCAGATACGCAGTATTTT. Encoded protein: CASSLGGSSSDTQYF. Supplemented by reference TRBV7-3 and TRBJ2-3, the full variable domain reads GAGVSQTPSNKVTEKGKYVELRCDPISGHTALYWYRQSLGQGPEFLIYFQGTGAADDSGLPNDRFFAVRPEGSVSTLKIQRTERGDSAVYLCASSLGGSSSDTQYFGPGTRLTVL.

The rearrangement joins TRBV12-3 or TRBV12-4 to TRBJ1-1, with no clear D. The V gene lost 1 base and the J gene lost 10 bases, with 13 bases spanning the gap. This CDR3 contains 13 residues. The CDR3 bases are TGTGCCAGCAGTTTAGACCGACACGTCGGAGCTTTCTTT. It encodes CASSLDRHVGAFF.

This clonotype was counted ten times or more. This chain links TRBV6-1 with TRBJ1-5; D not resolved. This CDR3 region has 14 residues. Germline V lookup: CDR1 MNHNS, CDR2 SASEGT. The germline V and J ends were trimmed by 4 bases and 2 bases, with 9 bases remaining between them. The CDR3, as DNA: TGTGCCAGCAGTGCTAATCGGGGCAATCAGCCCCAGCATTTT. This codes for CASSANRGNQPQHF.